The 3 T cell receptor beta chains below were found in one sample sequenced in a study of CD8 T cells in ankylosing spondylitis. Broader study findings: A TCR beta motif of roughly eight highly homologous variants seemed to mark ankylosing spondylitis blood.

TCRdb processed the 5' RACE reads anew with MiXCR; each CDR3 protein has one entry. The sample has 800,000 to 900,000 distinct CDR3 sequences; approximately 12% are singletons. The antigens these receptors bind are not known. Sequencing used blood, either unsorted or a sorted T cell fraction (not recorded which). These TCRs come from a male donor with ankylosing spondylitis.

Ten or more counts support this clonotype. This chain links TRBV6-5 with TRBJ2-1, with 8 bases aligning to TRBD2. The CDR3 runs 17 residues. Trimming removed 0 bases from V and 7 bases from J; junction bases left unmatched: 11. From germline, CDR1 is MNHEY and CDR2 SVGAGI. CDR3 sequence: CASSYSRGREGNNEQFF. The CDR3 DNA is TGTGCCAGCAGTTACTCGAGGGGCCGGGAGGGAAATAATGAGCAGTTCTTC.

This clonotype was picked up many times. This sequence joins TRBV24-1 and TRBJ2-2; D not certain. V was pared by 5 bases and J by 0 bases, with 6 bases between. The length of the CDR3 is 14 residues. CDR1 and CDR2 (germline): KGHDR, SFDVKD. CDR3 DNA: TGTGCCACCAGTGCCCGGACGAACACCGGGGAGCTGTTTTTT. Amino acid sequence: CATSARTNTGELFF.

The rearrangement joins TRBV6-1 to TRBJ1-1; D is undetermined. Germline V gene data show CDR1 as MNHNS and CDR2 as SASEGT. Trimming pared 1 base from V and 1 base from J, leaving 10 bases between. The CDR3 has 15 residues. Here the CDR3 reads CASSEGFLWNTEAFF. The CDR3 region has the DNA TGTGCCAGCAGTGAAGGGTTCTTGTGGAACACTGAAGCTTTCTTT.